This is a list of T cell receptor beta chains from one sample in a study of spatial heterogeneity in lung cancer. MiXCR, run by TCRdb on the 5' RACE reads, gives a single entry per CDR3 protein. The sample lists roughly 110,000 distinct CDR3 sequences, 11% occurring once. The sample here was PBMCs, taken at follow-up. The receptor set was obtained from a female donor with early-stage non-small cell lung cancer. Both conserved end residues are part of each CDR3. The order of the fields is CDR3 protein, CDR3 DNA, clone size, J gene, V gene, D gene. A D gene is named only where the DNA matches it firmly. Size is omitted from some rows. Given values are once, few, many or a class for expanded clones.

CDR3aa: CASSLPFRSGNTEAFF; CDR3nt: TGTGCCAGCAGCTTACCGTTTCGCTCCGGGAACACTGAAGCTTTCTTT; abundance: few; j_gene: TRBJ1-1; v_gene: TRBV7-9; d_gene: .
CDR3aa: CASSFTSGFSTDTQYF; CDR3nt: TGTGCCAGCAGCTTTACTAGCGGGTTTAGCACAGATACGCAGTATTTT; abundance: few; j_gene: TRBJ2-3; v_gene: TRBV7-2; d_gene: TRBD2
CDR3aa: CASSQLGTPNEQFF; CDR3nt: TGCGCCAGCAGCCAATTAGGGACCCCCAATGAGCAGTTCTTC; abundance: many; j_gene: TRBJ2-1; v_gene: TRBV4-1; d_gene: .
CDR3aa: CAWNTVSTDTQYF; CDR3nt: TGTGCCTGGAATACTGTTAGCACAGATACGCAGTATTTT; abundance: few; j_gene: TRBJ2-3; v_gene: TRBV30; d_gene: .
CDR3aa: CASSSSLRPTDTQYF; CDR3nt: TGTGCCAGCAGCTCCTCTCTCAGACCCACAGATACGCAGTATTTT; abundance: .; j_gene: TRBJ2-3; v_gene: TRBV5-5; d_gene: .
CDR3aa: CSVLPGQRFSGANVLTF; CDR3nt: TGCAGCGTTTTGCCGGGACAGCGATTCTCTGGGGCCAACGTCCTGACTTTC; abundance: few; j_gene: TRBJ2-6; v_gene: TRBV29-1; d_gene: TRBD1
CDR3aa: CASSLAAFRDTEAFF; CDR3nt: TGTGCCAGCAGTTTGGCAGCCTTTAGGGACACTGAAGCTTTCTTT; abundance: many; j_gene: TRBJ1-1; v_gene: TRBV28; d_gene: .
CDR3aa: CASSRGDTMTWAFF; CDR3nt: TGTGCCAGCAGCAGAGGGGACACTATGACATGGGCTTTCTTT; abundance: few; j_gene: TRBJ1-1; v_gene: TRBV7-9; d_gene: .
CDR3aa: CSARDGTGYNEQFF; CDR3nt: TGCAGTGCTAGAGATGGAACGGGGTACAATGAGCAGTTCTTC; abundance: .; j_gene: TRBJ2-1; v_gene: TRBV20-1; d_gene: .
CDR3aa: CATSPEVGGRTEAFF; CDR3nt: TGTGCCACCAGCCCAGAGGTCGGGGGAAGAACTGAAGCTTTCTTT; abundance: few; j_gene: TRBJ1-1; v_gene: TRBV15; d_gene: .
CDR3aa: CASRGQGEETQYF; CDR3nt: TGTGCCAGCAGAGGACAGGGGGAAGAGACCCAGTACTTC; abundance: .; j_gene: TRBJ2-5; v_gene: TRBV2; d_gene: TRBD1
CDR3aa: CASSLNTGETQYF; CDR3nt: TGCGCCAGCAGCTTGAATACGGGAGAGACCCAGTACTTC; abundance: few; j_gene: TRBJ2-5; v_gene: TRBV5-1; d_gene: .
CDR3aa: CASSQSDPPGTSSYEQYF; CDR3nt: TGTGCCAGCAGCCAAAGCGACCCACCCGGGACTAGCTCCTACGAGCAGTACTTC; abundance: .; j_gene: TRBJ2-7; v_gene: TRBV4-2; d_gene: TRBD2
CDR3aa: CASSPSGSSTDTQYF; CDR3nt: TGTGCCAGCAGCCCGAGCGGGTCTAGCACAGATACGCAGTATTTT; abundance: .; j_gene: TRBJ2-3; v_gene: TRBV6-5; d_gene: .
CDR3aa: CASSATLKVVGTDTQYF; CDR3nt: TGTGCCAGCAGCGCCACCCTTAAAGTGGTTGGCACAGATACGCAGTATTTT; abundance: .; j_gene: TRBJ2-3; v_gene: TRBV9; d_gene: .
CDR3aa: CASSISDMQPQHF; CDR3nt: TGTGCCAGTAGTATAAGCGATATGCAGCCCCAGCATTTT; abundance: .; j_gene: TRBJ1-5; v_gene: TRBV19; d_gene: .
CDR3aa: CASSVGLKTYGYTF; CDR3nt: TGTGCCAGTAGTGTGGGACTGAAGACCTATGGCTACACCTTC; abundance: .; j_gene: TRBJ1-2; v_gene: TRBV19; d_gene: .
CDR3aa: CASSLMRLYGYTF; CDR3nt: TGTGCCAGCAGCTTAATGCGGCTTTATGGCTACACCTTC; abundance: .; j_gene: TRBJ1-2; v_gene: TRBV7-8; d_gene: .
CDR3aa: CASSLGQDNEQFF; CDR3nt: TGTGCTAGCAGCTTGGGACAGGACAATGAGCAGTTCTTC; abundance: few; j_gene: TRBJ2-1; v_gene: TRBV7-7; d_gene: TRBD1
CDR3aa: CASSIEYRAEYGYTF; CDR3nt: TGTGCCAGTAGTATAGAATACAGGGCTGAGTATGGCTACACCTTC; abundance: few; j_gene: TRBJ1-2; v_gene: TRBV19; d_gene: .
CDR3aa: CASRTSGSADTQYF; CDR3nt: TGCGCCAGCAGGACTAGCGGGAGTGCAGATACGCAGTATTTT; abundance: few; j_gene: TRBJ2-3; v_gene: TRBV5-1; d_gene: TRBD2
CDR3aa: CGSSRQTGLREKLFF; CDR3nt: TGTGGCAGCAGCCGGCAGACAGGCTTGAGAGAAAAACTGTTTTTT; abundance: .; j_gene: TRBJ1-4; v_gene: TRBV7-8; d_gene: .
CDR3aa: CASSLSGGGFQETQYF; CDR3nt: TGCGCCAGCAGCTTGTCTGGGGGTGGCTTCCAAGAGACCCAGTACTTC; abundance: .; j_gene: TRBJ2-5; v_gene: TRBV5-1; d_gene: .
CDR3aa: CASSFFSGQVDYGYTF; CDR3nt: TGTGCCAGCAGTTTTTTCTCTGGGCAAGTGGACTATGGCTACACCTTC; abundance: many; j_gene: TRBJ1-2; v_gene: TRBV12-3/TRBV12-4; d_gene: .
CDR3aa: CASSLQGSISYNEQFF; CDR3nt: TGTGCCAGCAGCTTGCAAGGTTCGATCTCCTACAATGAGCAGTTCTTC; abundance: .; j_gene: TRBJ2-1; v_gene: TRBV5-4; d_gene: .
CDR3aa: CASSPGTARETQYF; CDR3nt: TGTGCCAGCAGCCCAGGGACCGCGAGAGAGACCCAGTACTTC; abundance: many; j_gene: TRBJ2-5; v_gene: TRBV5-5; d_gene: .